This TCR beta chain derives from a study of blood T cell repertoires in COVID-19. Study-level information: Donors in the United States, Italy and Spain gave samples during acute or convalescent COVID-19. The cDNA or gDNA used as material had been derived from T cells, B-cell-depleted T cells, or PBMCs.

This clone occurred once. Participants were placed into cohorts based on the clinical history they reported. TCRdb keeps only in-frame clones here, not all; method: immunoSEQ multiplex PCR. Altogether around 450,000 clones are present, around 91% being singletons, with the ten largest covering roughly 0.66%. The CDR3 spans 17 residues. V was shortened by 4 bases and J by 1 base, with 16 bases between the two germline ends. Germline values: CDR1 SNHLY, CDR2 FYNNEI. The rearrangement links TRBV2 to TRBJ2-2, with D perhaps TRBD1 (6 bases). This sequence originates from a man between 18 and 29 years old who had recovered from COVID-19. The specimen was PBMCs or T cells enriched from blood (not recorded which). CDR3 loop: CASSAQGPSLNTGELFF. For the CDR3, the DNA is TGTGCCAGCAGTGCCCAGGGGCCCTCTTTGAACACCGGGGAGCTGTTTTTT.